This T cell receptor beta chain is drawn from a study of circulating and synovial CD4+ cells in juvenile arthritis. Study outcomes and limitations: These blood cells shared more CDR3 sequences with synovium than bulk blood. Measured synovium overlap likely understates the true shared repertoire. CPL and bulk CD4 samples differed at least tenfold in T cell genomes.

The CDR3 spans 14 residues. V lost 4 bases, J lost 9 bases, and 16 bases lay in between. CDR1 and CDR2 from the germline V gene are LGHNA and YSLEER. The method was immunoSEQ multiplex PCR; TCRdb's version includes in-frame clones alone and lacks a portion of them. In the table there are over 30,000 clones, 90% to 95% of which are singletons. Remarks on this clone: No antigen is known for it.

The J gene is TRBJ2-1, the V gene TRBV4-3, with D uncertain. The sample comprised CD4+ T cells from blood. This receptor was identified in a human donor with juvenile idiopathic arthritis. In DNA, the CDR3 is TGCGCCAGCAGCCCAGGAATTACGCCAGCTGAGCAGTTCTTC. This sequence encodes CASSPGITPAEQFF.